This is a list of T cell receptor beta chains from one sample in a study of post-analysis software for immune sequencing data. TCRdb reprocessed the PCR reads with MiXCR, giving one entry per CDR3 protein. The table lists about 560,000 distinct CDR3 sequences, 44% of them singletons, with 1.5% to 2% in the top ten. Sequenced: blood. The receptors were gathered from a girl aged 5 to 17 with multiple sclerosis. Each CDR3 is given with its conserved first and last residue. A D gene is named only where the DNA matches it firmly. For some rows the clone size is stated as once, few or many, or as a class when expanded; others skip it.

v_call	d_call	j_call	clone_size	cdr3_aa	cdr3_nt
TRBV7-9	-	TRBJ2-7	once	CASSFGGNRYEQYF	TGTGCCAGCAGCTTTGGCGGGAATCGGTACGAGCAGTACTTC
TRBV7-9	-	TRBJ1-2	few	CASSLTSGGYTF	TGTGCCAGCAGCTTAACCAGCGGGGGCTACACCTTC
TRBV6-5	-	TRBJ1-2	few	CASSYYQTNNYGYTF	TGTGCCAGCAGTTACTACCAGACTAACAACTATGGCTACACCTTC
TRBV5-1	TRBD1	TRBJ2-7	-	CASRLRQGRPYEQYF	TGCGCCAGCAGACTGAGACAGGGGAGGCCCTACGAGCAGTACTTC
TRBV29-1	TRBD2	TRBJ2-1	-	CSSRTSGSYNEQFF	TGCAGCTCCAGGACTAGCGGCTCCTACAATGAGCAGTTCTTC
TRBV7-3	-	TRBJ2-5	few	CASSPGQGPYQETQYF	TGTGCCAGCAGCCCCGGGCAGGGGCCGTACCAAGAGACCCAGTACTTC
TRBV12-3/TRBV12-4	-	TRBJ2-5	-	CATEKSGQETQYF	TGTGCCACCGAGAAAAGCGGCCAAGAGACCCAGTACTTC
TRBV12-3/TRBV12-4	-	TRBJ2-7	-	CASSASGTTVYEQYF	TGTGCCAGCAGCGCCTCCGGGACAACGGTCTACGAGCAGTACTTC
TRBV10-3	TRBD1	TRBJ2-1	few	CAISESRDRGRNEQFF	TGTGCCATCAGTGAGTCGAGGGACAGGGGACGCAATGAGCAGTTCTTC
TRBV6-6	-	TRBJ2-7	-	CASRTGRGYEQYF	TGTGCCAGCAGAACAGGGAGAGGGTACGAGCAGTACTTC
TRBV12-3/TRBV12-4	TRBD2	TRBJ2-5	few	CASSLIWSSGFWSQETQYF	TGTGCCAGCAGCCTTATCTGGAGTAGCGGGTTTTGGAGCCAAGAGACCCAGTACTTC
TRBV6-2/TRBV6-3	-	TRBJ2-7	-	CASRTGRDYEQYF	TGTGCCAGCAGGACCGGACGAGACTACGAGCAGTACTTC
TRBV5-1	-	TRBJ2-3	-	CASSLVLGSTDTQYF	TGCGCCAGCAGCTTGGTCTTAGGGAGCACAGATACGCAGTATTTT
TRBV29-1	TRBD1	TRBJ2-7	-	CSVEDQGTADEQYF	TGCAGCGTTGAAGATCAGGGGACAGCCGACGAGCAGTACTTC
TRBV19	-	TRBJ2-1	-	CASTNQASRFYDEQFF	TGTGCCAGTACCAATCAGGCTAGCCGATTTTACGATGAGCAGTTCTTC
TRBV5-1	TRBD1	TRBJ1-2	-	CASSSGQELNYGYTF	TGCGCCAGCAGCTCGGGACAGGAGTTAAACTATGGCTACACCTTC
TRBV5-1	TRBD2	TRBJ2-5	once	CASSRSTSGSGEQYF	TGCGCCAGCAGCCGATCGACTAGCGGGTCGGGAGAGCAGTACTTC
TRBV7-9	-	TRBJ2-4	-	CASSFYPAFQYF	TGTGCCAGCAGCTTTTATCCAGCGTTTCAGTACTTC
TRBV5-1	-	TRBJ2-5	-	CASYFGQETQYF	TGCGCCAGCTACTTCGGGCAAGAGACCCAGTACTTC
TRBV27	-	TRBJ2-1	few	CASSSTSAAGVVEQFF	TGTGCCAGCAGTTCAACTTCCGCGGCCGGGGTAGTTGAGCAGTTCTTC
TRBV3-1	-	TRBJ2-3	-	CASSQGGTADTQYF	TGTGCCAGCAGCCAAGGCGGGACTGCAGATACGCAGTATTTT